This TCR beta chain was captured in a study of T-cell reconstitution after alpha-beta-depleted transplantation in children. This CDR3 region has 17 residues. After removal of 6 bases from V and 3 bases from J, the junction contained 13 bases not matched to a gene. The authors prepared the TCRbeta library with unique molecular identifiers. A single record per CDR3 protein comes from TCRdb applying MiXCR to the PCR reads. The sample lists around 120,000 distinct CDR3 sequences, 23% seen once, with roughly 10% in the top ten. This clonotype was sampled from a male patient aged 2 to 9 who had a stem cell transplant for chronic granulomatous disease, so the T cells may come from the graft donor. Sequencing was performed on PBMCs, mostly from graft donor cells, taken 180 days after TCRalphabeta/CD19-depleted stem cell transplant. The chain links TRBV12-3 or TRBV12-4 to TRBJ2-3, with 9 bases that match TRBD2. The CDR3 DNA sequence: TGTGCCAGCAGACCAGGACTAGCGCGAGTTGCGACAGATACGCAGTATTTT. Translating it yields CASRPGLARVATDTQYF.